Listed below are T cell receptor beta chains from one sample, sequenced in a study of shared clonotypes between healthy human individuals. Profiled with immunoSEQ multiplex PCR; TCRdb holds only in-frame clones, not every one. The sample shows around 2,000,000 clones, just under 95% of them seen only once. Sequenced material: naive CD8+ T cells sorted from blood. The receptors were sampled from a man aged 18 to 29 in good health. Both conserved end residues are part of each CDR3. D genes are given only for firm matches. Some rows mark clone size as missing; the rest say once, few, many or name a class of expanded clone.

D gene	J gene	V gene	clone size	CDR3 length	CDR3 protein	CDR3 DNA
NA	TRBJ2-5	TRBV5-1	NA	16	CASSLLLDLNQETQYF	TGCGCCAGCAGCTTGCTCCTGGACCTTAACCAAGAGACCCAGTACTTC
TRBD2	TRBJ2-1	TRBV4-1	NA	16	CASSQDLTGGLAEQFF	TGCGCCAGCAGCCAAGATTTGACGGGAGGGCTGGCGGAGCAGTTCTTC
NA	TRBJ2-1	TRBV5-1	NA	18	CASSLVAGAGAFYNEQFF	TGCGCCAGCAGCTTGGTTGCAGGGGCTGGTGCCTTCTACAATGAGCAGTTCTTC
TRBD1	TRBJ2-7	TRBV30	NA	15	CAWSDLAGGAYEQYF	TGTGCCTGGAGTGATCTGGCAGGGGGCGCCTACGAGCAGTACTTC
NA	TRBJ1-2	TRBV29-1	NA	14	CSVGGGVANYGYTF	TGCAGCGTCGGAGGGGGGGTAGCTAACTATGGCTACACCTTC
NA	TRBJ2-4	TRBV6-5	NA	14	CASSYSGGGNIQYF	TGTGCCAGCAGTTATTCGGGTGGGGGAAACATTCAGTACTTC
NA	TRBJ2-7	TRBV7-8	NA	14	CASSSPAGSYEQYF	TGTGCCAGCAGCTCCCCGGCAGGCTCCTACGAGCAGTACTTC
NA	TRBJ1-1	TRBV20-1	NA	11	CSAFLNTEAFF	TGCAGTGCTTTTTTGAACACTGAAGCTTTCTTT
NA	TRBJ2-1	TRBV7-9	NA	12	CASSIAFNEQFF	TGTGCCAGCAGCATAGCCTTCAATGAGCAGTTCTTC
NA	TRBJ2-1	TRBV5-8	NA	14	CASRSASSYNEQFF	TGTGCCAGCAGGTCCGCGAGCTCCTACAATGAGCAGTTCTTC
NA	TRBJ1-1	TRBV19	NA	15	CASSQTGAYNTEAFF	TGTGCCAGTTCACAGACAGGCGCATATAACACTGAAGCTTTCTTT
TRBD1	TRBJ2-1	TRBV27	NA	17	CASSKLQGTGPDGGQFF	TGTGCCAGCAGCAAATTACAGGGGACGGGGCCTGATGGGGGGCAGTTCTTC
NA	TRBJ2-7	TRBV5-5	NA	14	CASSLVRGTYEQYF	TGTGCCAGCAGCTTGGTTCGGGGTACCTACGAGCAGTACTTC
NA	TRBJ2-7	TRBV7-9	NA	15	CASSLAVDGLYEQYF	TGTGCCAGCAGCTTAGCGGTGGACGGTCTCTACGAGCAGTACTTC
NA	TRBJ2-3	TRBV19	NA	11	CASTYTDTQYF	TGTGCCAGTACCTACACAGATACGCAGTATTTT
NA	TRBJ2-1	TRBV7-8	NA	16	CASSEKQGLEYNEQFF	TGTGCCAGCAGCGAGAAACAGGGTTTGGAATACAATGAGCAGTTCTTC
NA	TRBJ2-7	TRBV13	NA	13	CASSFYQGGEQYF	TGTGCCAGCAGCTTTTATCAGGGTGGGGAGCAGTACTTC
NA	TRBJ1-2	TRBV11-2	once	14	CASSPDRDNYGYTF	TGTGCCAGCAGCCCTGACCGAGATAACTATGGCTACACCTTC
NA	TRBJ2-7	TRBV5-4	NA	13	CASSTGIPGEQYF	TGTGCCAGCAGCACTGGAATCCCGGGAGAGCAGTACTTC
TRBD2	TRBJ2-1	TRBV27	NA	15	CASSEGLAGGREQFF	TGTGCCAGCAGTGAGGGACTAGCGGGAGGTCGGGAGCAGTTCTTC
NA	TRBJ2-7	TRBV7-7	once	14	CASSLGTGDGEQYF	TGTGCTAGCAGCTTAGGGACCGGGGACGGCGAGCAGTACTTC
TRBD1	TRBJ2-7	TRBV7-6	NA	15	CASSLAGQPSYEQYF	TGTGCCAGCAGCTTAGCGGGACAGCCTTCCTACGAGCAGTACTTC
TRBD1	TRBJ2-1	TRBV30	NA	11	CAWSRGLEQFF	TGTGCCTGGAGCAGGGGGCTTGAGCAGTTCTTC
TRBD1	TRBJ2-7	TRBV7-9	NA	16	CASSHQPGQGPYEQYF	TGTGCCAGCAGCCATCAGCCGGGACAGGGACCCTACGAGCAGTACTTC
NA	TRBJ1-1	TRBV7-9	NA	13	CASSLVGGNEAFF	TGTGCCAGCAGCTTAGTAGGTGGGAATGAAGCTTTCTTT
TRBD1	TRBJ2-7	TRBV7-9	NA	18	CASSRTGFAGPRFGEQYF	TGTGCCAGCAGCCGGACAGGGTTTGCGGGGCCTCGTTTTGGCGAGCAGTACTTC
NA	TRBJ1-2	TRBV7-9	NA	12	CASSYTDSGYTF	TGTGCCAGCAGCTATACAGACTCGGGCTACACCTTC
NA	TRBJ1-1	TRBV5-1	NA	12	CASMADSTEAFF	TGCGCCAGCATGGCCGACTCCACTGAAGCTTTCTTT
NA	TRBJ2-7	TRBV30	NA	14	CAWSVLSGAYEQYF	TGTGCCTGGAGTGTACTCTCAGGGGCCTACGAGCAGTACTTC
NA	TRBJ2-3	TRBV30	NA	15	CAWSKASISTDTQYF	TGTGCCTGGAGTAAGGCATCTATTAGCACAGATACGCAGTATTTT
TRBD1	TRBJ1-6	TRBV27	few	14	CASSFGQGIWPLHF	TGTGCCAGCAGTTTTGGACAGGGGATTTGGCCCCTCCACTTT
NA	TRBJ1-2	TRBV13	NA	17	CASSSTGAGVSNYGYTF	TGTGCCAGCAGCTCGACGGGGGCAGGGGTCTCTAACTATGGCTACACCTTC
TRBD2	TRBJ2-3	TRBV10-1	NA	17	CASPYHSLAEGTDTQYF	TGCGCCAGCCCGTACCATTCTCTAGCGGAGGGCACAGATACGCAGTATTTT
TRBD2	TRBJ2-1	TRBV18	NA	15	CASSPGLAGGDEQFF	TGTGCCAGCTCTCCCGGACTAGCGGGAGGCGATGAGCAGTTCTTC
NA	TRBJ2-1	TRBV6-5	NA	15	CASKERDKTYNEQFF	TGTGCCAGCAAGGAACGGGACAAAACCTACAATGAGCAGTTCTTC
NA	TRBJ2-7	TRBV4-2	NA	14	CASRPDRELYEQYF	TGTGCCAGCAGACCCGACAGAGAACTTTACGAGCAGTACTTC
NA	TRBJ2-3	TRBV2	NA	14	CASSDPHLTGTQYF	TGTGCCAGCAGTGATCCGCACCTTACGGGTACGCAGTATTTT
TRBD2	TRBJ2-1	TRBV2	NA	12	CASALAGNEQFF	TGTGCCAGCGCACTAGCGGGTAATGAGCAGTTCTTC
NA	TRBJ2-5	TRBV2	NA	12	CASLNSQETQYF	TGTGCCAGCTTGAACAGCCAAGAGACCCAGTACTTC
NA	TRBJ2-1	TRBV6-5	NA	16	CASSYLVAADYNEQFF	TGTGCCAGCAGTTACTTAGTCGCGGCAGATTACAATGAGCAGTTCTTC
TRBD1	TRBJ1-1	TRBV13	NA	16	CASSPDRGLGNTEAFF	TGTGCCAGCAGCCCGGACAGGGGTTTGGGGAACACTGAAGCTTTCTTT
NA	TRBJ2-1	TRBV10-1	NA	14	CATLAGASYNEQFF	TGCGCCACCCTCGCAGGAGCGTCCTACAATGAGCAGTTCTTC
NA	TRBJ2-5	TRBV5-1	NA	13	CASSLGRGETQYF	TGCGCCAGCAGCTTGGGGCGTGGGGAGACCCAGTACTTC
NA	TRBJ1-2	TRBV28	NA	16	CASSLLHDFAKYGYTF	TGTGCCAGCAGTTTACTACACGACTTTGCCAAATATGGCTACACCTTC
TRBD1	TRBJ1-1	TRBV19	NA	13	CASSATGDNEAFF	TGTGCCAGTAGTGCTACAGGGGATAATGAAGCTTTCTTT
TRBD2	TRBJ2-1	TRBV6-5	NA	16	CASSYTGLAGGLEQFF	TGTGCCAGCAGTTACACCGGACTAGCGGGAGGTCTTGAGCAGTTCTTC